These T cell receptor beta chains were read from a single sample in a study of shared clonotypes between healthy human individuals. Sequencing was performed with immunoSEQ multiplex PCR; in TCRdb, only in-frame clones are kept and a portion is missing. The sample has approximately 180,000 clones; 85% to 95% are singletons. Sequenced: naive CD4+ T cells sorted from blood. The source is a young woman in good health. The CDR3 runs from the conserved cysteine through the conserved F or W. D genes are given only for firm matches. Clone size is stated in some rows and not others, as once, few, many or a class when expanded.

j_call d_call clone_size v_call cdr3_nt cdr3_aa
TRBJ2-5 NA once TRBV5-6 TGTGCCAGCAGCTTGTTATCAGAAACCGCCCAAGAGACCCAGTACTTC CASSLLSETAQETQYF
TRBJ1-1 NA NA TRBV25-1 TGTGCCAGCAGTGCCAAGCTCTCAGGGGCCACTGAAGCTTTCTTT CASSAKLSGATEAFF
TRBJ2-7 NA NA TRBV28 TGTGCCAGCAGCCTGGACAACTACGAGCAGTACTTC CASSLDNYEQYF
TRBJ2-7 NA NA TRBV30 TGTGCCTGGAGTTCGACCCGCTACGAGCAGTACTTC CAWSSTRYEQYF
TRBJ2-3 NA NA TRBV28 TGTGCCAGCAGCCCCAAGCAGGGTCCGCGCACAGATACGCAGTATTTT CASSPKQGPRTDTQYF
TRBJ2-7 TRBD1 NA TRBV5-8 TGTGCCAGCAGCTTGGGTGGGGCAGGGGGCATCGAGCAGTACTTC CASSLGGAGGIEQYF
TRBJ1-5 TRBD1 NA TRBV28 TGTGCCAGCAGACCAGCGCAGGGGGGCAATCAGCCCCAGCATTTT CASRPAQGGNQPQHF
TRBJ1-3 NA NA TRBV2 TGTGCCAGCAGTGCCCAACTAACCGGTAACACCATATATTTT CASSAQLTGNTIYF
TRBJ2-2 TRBD2 NA TRBV19 TGTGCCAGTAGTATTACGGGAGGGAACACCGGGGAGCTGTTTTTT CASSITGGNTGELFF
TRBJ1-2 TRBD1 NA TRBV7-9 TGTGCCAGCAGCTTAGGGATTCGACAGGGACGGTATGGCTACACCTTC CASSLGIRQGRYGYTF
TRBJ2-3 NA NA TRBV27 TGTGCCAGCAGTTTAGCAGGGTTCACAGATACGCAGTATTTT CASSLAGFTDTQYF
TRBJ2-7 NA NA TRBV6-6 TGTGCCAGCAGTTACTCGAAAACGGGCTACGAGCAGTACTTC CASSYSKTGYEQYF
TRBJ2-3 NA NA TRBV2 TGTGCCAGCAGTGATTCACCCGCGGGGATCACAGATACGCAGTATTTT CASSDSPAGITDTQYF
TRBJ2-7 NA NA TRBV4-2 TGTGCCAGCAGCGAAACCCGGGCCCCCTACGAGCAGTACTTC CASSETRAPYEQYF
TRBJ1-2 NA NA TRBV15 TGTGCCACCAGCAGAGATTATCAGGAGGGCGCGGGGGCTAATGGCTACACCTTC CATSRDYQEGAGANGYTF
TRBJ1-3 TRBD1 once TRBV6-1 TGTGCCAGCAGAACAGGGGGCTTCGGAAACACCATATATTTT CASRTGGFGNTIYF
TRBJ2-1 NA NA TRBV5-1 TGCGCCAGCAGCTTGGCCCCTAGCGACTCCTACAATGAGCAGTTCTTC CASSLAPSDSYNEQFF
TRBJ1-5 NA few TRBV5-4 TGTGCCAGCAGCTTGGCCGGGAATCAGCCCCAGCATTTT CASSLAGNQPQHF
TRBJ2-2 TRBD1 NA TRBV25-1 TGTGCCAGCAGAGGACAGGGTCGGAACACCGGGGAGCTGTTTTTT CASRGQGRNTGELFF
TRBJ2-7 NA NA TRBV11-1 TGTGCCAGCAGAACCAGCACACGGAACTACGAGCAGTACTTC CASRTSTRNYEQYF
TRBJ2-7 NA NA TRBV7-9 TGTGCCAGCAGCCCTGACTTGGAATTGGGTGAGCAGTACTTC CASSPDLELGEQYF
TRBJ1-2 NA NA TRBV11-2 TGTGCCAGCAGCTTAGGGGACATGAACTATGGCTACACCTTC CASSLGDMNYGYTF
TRBJ2-1 NA NA TRBV12-5 TGTGCTAGTGGTTTGGTAACATCCGAGTCAGGAGGGGAATACAATGAGCAGTTCTTC CASGLVTSESGGEYNEQFF